This T cell receptor beta chain came from a study of metastatic and nonmetastatic thyroid tumors. Study details: Patients with malignant and benign thyroid disease provided blood and tumor or nodule tissue, whose repertoires were compared. Broader study findings: Benign nodules were reported to have significantly lower TCR beta diversity than malignant thyroid tumors, in blood and tumor.

Under the authors' procedure: Clinicopathological groups supplied CDR3 differences that were used to build a distant-metastasis classifier for papillary thyroid cancer. TCRdb re-called clones via MiXCR from the PCR reads. These V and J calls rely on TCRdb rather than the paper's analysis. The sample has tens of thousands of clones; over 15% are singletons. Each patient went into thyroid surgery without having received any treatment. Germline V gene lookup returns CDR1 LGHNA and CDR2 YSLEER. Trimming took 4 bases from V and 1 from J; bases not matched to a gene: 16. The CDR3 consists of 19 residues. This clone was seen repeatedly, ten times or more. The antigen is unknown.

The sequenced sample was blood. The V call is TRBV4-3, the J call TRBJ2-3; 8 nucleotides align to TRBD2. The origin of this receptor is a female donor with papillary thyroid cancer or a benign thyroid nodule (not recorded which). Some clones in this sample may be carry-over from other donors' samples. This CDR3 reads CASSPRGSGRDFGTDTQYF. In DNA, the CDR3 is TGCGCCAGCAGCCCCCGAGGGAGCGGGAGAGATTTCGGCACAGATACGCAGTATTTT.